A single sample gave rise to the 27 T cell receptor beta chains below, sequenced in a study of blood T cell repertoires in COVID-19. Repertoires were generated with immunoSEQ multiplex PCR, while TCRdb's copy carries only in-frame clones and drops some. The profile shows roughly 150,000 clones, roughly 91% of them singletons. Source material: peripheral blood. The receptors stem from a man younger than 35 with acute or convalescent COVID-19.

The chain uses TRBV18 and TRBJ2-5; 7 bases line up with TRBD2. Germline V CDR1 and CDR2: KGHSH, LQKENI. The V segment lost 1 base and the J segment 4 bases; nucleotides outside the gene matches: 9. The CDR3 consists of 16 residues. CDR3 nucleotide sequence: TGTGCCAGCTCACCACTTTATGCGACTAGCTCAGAGACCCAGTACTTC. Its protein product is CASSPLYATSSETQYF.

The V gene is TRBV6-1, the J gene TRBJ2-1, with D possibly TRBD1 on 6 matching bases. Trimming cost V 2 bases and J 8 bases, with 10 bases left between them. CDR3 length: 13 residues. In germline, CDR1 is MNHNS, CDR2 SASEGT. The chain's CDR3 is CASSELGAHEQFF. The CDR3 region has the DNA TGTGCCAGCAGTGAATTGGGGGCCCATGAGCAGTTCTTC.

The CDR3 region is CASSFTGVSYEQYF. The CDR3 DNA follows: TGTGCCAGCAGCTTCACAGGGGTCTCCTACGAGCAGTACTTC. J is TRBJ2-7 and V is TRBV5-6; TRBD1 matches 7 bases. The V gene end was trimmed by 2 bases and the J gene end by 0 bases; junction bases not matched to a gene: 2. The CDR3 is 14 residues long. Germline V gene data show CDR1 as SGHDT and CDR2 as YYEEEE.

CDR3 protein: CSVSEGGPTEAFF. DNA for the CDR3: TGCAGCGTTTCAGAGGGAGGGCCCACTGAAGCTTTCTTT. V is TRBV29-1 and J is TRBJ1-1; D gene ambiguous. V gave up 5 bases and J gave up 4 bases, with 14 bases separating them. The germline CDR1 and CDR2 sequences are SQVTM and ANQGSEA. The CDR3 length is 13 residues.

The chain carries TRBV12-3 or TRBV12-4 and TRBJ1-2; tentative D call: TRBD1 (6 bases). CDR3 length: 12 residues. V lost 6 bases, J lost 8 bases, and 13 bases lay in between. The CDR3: CASSFNREGYTF. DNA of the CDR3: TGTGCCAGCAGCTTCAACAGGGAGGGCTACACCTTC.

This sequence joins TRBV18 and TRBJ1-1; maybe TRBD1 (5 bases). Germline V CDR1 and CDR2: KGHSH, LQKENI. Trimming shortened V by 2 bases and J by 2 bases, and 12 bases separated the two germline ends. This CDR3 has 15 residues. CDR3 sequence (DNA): TGTGCCAGCTCACCATCGACAGAGCTTAACACTGAAGCTTTCTTT. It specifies CASSPSTELNTEAFF.

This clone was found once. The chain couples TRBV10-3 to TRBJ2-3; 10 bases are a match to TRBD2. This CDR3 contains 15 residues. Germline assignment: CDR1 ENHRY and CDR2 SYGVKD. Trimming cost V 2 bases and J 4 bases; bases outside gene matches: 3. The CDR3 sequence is CAISEASGGADTQYF. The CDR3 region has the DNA TGTGCCATCAGTGAGGCCAGCGGGGGGGCAGATACGCAGTATTTT.

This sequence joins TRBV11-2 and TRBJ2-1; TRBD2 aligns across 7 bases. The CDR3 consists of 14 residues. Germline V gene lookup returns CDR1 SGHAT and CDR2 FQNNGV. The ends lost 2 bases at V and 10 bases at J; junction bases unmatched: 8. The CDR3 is CASSLTAGSREQFF. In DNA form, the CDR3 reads TGTGCCAGCAGCTTAACAGCGGGAAGCAGGGAGCAGTTCTTC.

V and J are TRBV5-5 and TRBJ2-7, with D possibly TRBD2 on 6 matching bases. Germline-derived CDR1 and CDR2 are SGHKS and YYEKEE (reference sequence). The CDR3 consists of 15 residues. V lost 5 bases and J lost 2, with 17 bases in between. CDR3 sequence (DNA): TGTGCCAGCAGTTTTGCGGGACTTACGGCCTACGAGCAGTACTTC. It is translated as CASSFAGLTAYEQYF. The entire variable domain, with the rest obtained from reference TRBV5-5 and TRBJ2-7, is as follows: DAGVTQSPTHLIKTRGQQVTLRCSPISGHKSVSWYQQVLGQGPQFIFQYYEKEERGRGNFPDRFSARQFPNYSSELNVNALLLGDSALYLCASSFAGLTAYEQYFGPGTRLTVT.

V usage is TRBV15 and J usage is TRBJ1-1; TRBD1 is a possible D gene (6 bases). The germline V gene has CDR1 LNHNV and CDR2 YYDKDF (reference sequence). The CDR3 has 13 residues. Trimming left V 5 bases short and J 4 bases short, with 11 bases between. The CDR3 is CATSYKGGTEAFF. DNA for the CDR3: TGTGCCACCAGCTACAAAGGGGGCACTGAAGCTTTCTTT.

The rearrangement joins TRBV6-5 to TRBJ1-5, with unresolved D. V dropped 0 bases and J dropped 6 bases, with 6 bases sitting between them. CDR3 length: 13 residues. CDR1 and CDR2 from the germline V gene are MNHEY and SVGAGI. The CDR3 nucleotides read TGTGCCAGCAGTTACTCGGGGAGTCAGCCCCAGCATTTT. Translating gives CASSYSGSQPQHF.

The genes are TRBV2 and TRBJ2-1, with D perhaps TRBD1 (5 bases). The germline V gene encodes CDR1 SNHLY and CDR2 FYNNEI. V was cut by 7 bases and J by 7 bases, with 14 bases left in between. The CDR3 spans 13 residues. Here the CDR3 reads CASNFRVGNEQFF. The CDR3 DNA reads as TGTGCCAGCAATTTCAGGGTGGGGAATGAGCAGTTCTTC.

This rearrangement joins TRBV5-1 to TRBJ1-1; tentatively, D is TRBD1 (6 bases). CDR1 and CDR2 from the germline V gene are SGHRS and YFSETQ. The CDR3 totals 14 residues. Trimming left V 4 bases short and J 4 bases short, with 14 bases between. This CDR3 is CASSLQGRGTEAFF. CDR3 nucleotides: TGCGCCAGCAGCCTACAGGGCCGGGGCACTGAAGCTTTCTTT.

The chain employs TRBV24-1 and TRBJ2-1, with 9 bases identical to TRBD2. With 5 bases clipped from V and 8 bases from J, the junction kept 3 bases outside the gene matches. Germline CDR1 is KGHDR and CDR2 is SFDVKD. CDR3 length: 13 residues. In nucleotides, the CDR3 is TGTGCCACCAGTGGACTAGCGGAGGATGAGCAGTTCTTC. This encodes CATSGLAEDEQFF.

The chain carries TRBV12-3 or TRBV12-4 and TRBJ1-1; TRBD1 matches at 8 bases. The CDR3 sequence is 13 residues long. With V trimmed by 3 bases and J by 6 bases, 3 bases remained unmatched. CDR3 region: CASSFRDRPEAFF. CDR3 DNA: TGTGCCAGCAGTTTCCGGGACAGGCCTGAAGCTTTCTTT.

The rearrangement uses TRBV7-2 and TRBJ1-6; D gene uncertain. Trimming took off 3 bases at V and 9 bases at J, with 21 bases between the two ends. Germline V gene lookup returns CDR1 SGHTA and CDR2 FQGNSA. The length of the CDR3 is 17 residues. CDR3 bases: TGTGCCAGCAGCTTCAACTCATTCGGGCTTGGAGGTTCACCCCTCCACTTT. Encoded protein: CASSFNSFGLGGSPLHF.

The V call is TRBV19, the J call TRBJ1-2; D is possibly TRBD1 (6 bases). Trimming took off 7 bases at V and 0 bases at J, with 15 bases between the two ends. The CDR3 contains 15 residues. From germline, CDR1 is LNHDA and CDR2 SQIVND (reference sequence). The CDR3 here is CASTSRAGANYGYTF. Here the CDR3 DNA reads TGTGCCAGTACCTCGAGGGCAGGGGCTAACTATGGCTACACCTTC.

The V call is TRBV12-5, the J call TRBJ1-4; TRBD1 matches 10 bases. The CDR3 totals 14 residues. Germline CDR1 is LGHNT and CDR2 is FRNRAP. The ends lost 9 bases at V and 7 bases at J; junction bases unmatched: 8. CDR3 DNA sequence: TGTGCTAGCCAGCCGGGGACAGGGGTTGAAAAACTGTTTTTT. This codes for CASQPGTGVEKLFF.

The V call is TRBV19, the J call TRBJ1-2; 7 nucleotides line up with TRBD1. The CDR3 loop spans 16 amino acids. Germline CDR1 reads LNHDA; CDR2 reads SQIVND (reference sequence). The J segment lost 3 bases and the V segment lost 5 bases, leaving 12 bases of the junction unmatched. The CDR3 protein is CASSPSGQVRYYGYTF. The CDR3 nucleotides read TGTGCCAGTAGTCCCTCCGGACAGGTCCGATACTATGGCTACACCTTC.

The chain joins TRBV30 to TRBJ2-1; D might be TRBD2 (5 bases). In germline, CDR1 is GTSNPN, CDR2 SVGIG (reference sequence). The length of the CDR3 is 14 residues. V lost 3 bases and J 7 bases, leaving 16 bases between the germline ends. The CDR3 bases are TGTGCCTGGAGGAGGCTCCGGGAATCAAATGAGCAGTTCTTC. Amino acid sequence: CAWRRLRESNEQFF.

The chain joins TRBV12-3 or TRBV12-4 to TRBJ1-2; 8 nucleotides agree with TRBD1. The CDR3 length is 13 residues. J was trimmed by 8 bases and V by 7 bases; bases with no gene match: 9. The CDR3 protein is CASTLGQGRGYTF. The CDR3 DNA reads TGTGCCAGCACCCTCGGACAGGGAAGGGGCTACACCTTC.

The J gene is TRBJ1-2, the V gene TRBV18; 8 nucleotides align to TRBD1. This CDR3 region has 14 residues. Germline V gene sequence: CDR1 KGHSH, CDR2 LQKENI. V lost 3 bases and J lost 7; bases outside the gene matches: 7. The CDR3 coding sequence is TGTGCCAGCTCACCTGCCGGACAGGGCACTGGCTACACCTTC. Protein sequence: CASSPAGQGTGYTF.

CDR3 in amino acids: CASSLPGITSLYEQYF. The CDR3 DNA sequence: TGTGCCAGTAGTCTTCCGGGAATTACCTCCCTCTACGAGCAGTACTTC. The rearrangement links TRBV19 to TRBJ2-7; TRBD2 is a possible D gene (5 bases). The CDR3 spans 16 residues. The germline V gene encodes CDR1 LNHDA and CDR2 SQIVND (reference sequence). The V end was cut by 5 bases, the J end by 3 bases, with 20 bases between.

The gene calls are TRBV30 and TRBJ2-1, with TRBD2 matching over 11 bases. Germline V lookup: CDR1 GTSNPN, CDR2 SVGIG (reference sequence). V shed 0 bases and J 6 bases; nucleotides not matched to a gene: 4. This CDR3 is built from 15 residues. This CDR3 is CAWSVSSGRSNEQFF. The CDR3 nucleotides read TGTGCCTGGAGTGTATCTAGCGGGAGGAGCAATGAGCAGTTCTTC.

Here the CDR3 reads CASSKRPSGQRAEAFF. Here the CDR3 DNA reads TGTGCCAGCAGCAAAAGGCCCTCGGGACAACGAGCTGAAGCTTTCTTT. The V and J genes are TRBV21-1 and TRBJ1-1; TRBD1 is taken as the D call from the table, unchecked against the DNA. TRBV21-1 is reported as a pseudogene. The CDR3 sequence is 16 residues long.

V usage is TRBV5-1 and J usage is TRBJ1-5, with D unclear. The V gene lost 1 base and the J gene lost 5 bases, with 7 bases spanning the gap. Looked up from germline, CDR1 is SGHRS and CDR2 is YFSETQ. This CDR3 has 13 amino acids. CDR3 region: CASSLTVDQPQHF. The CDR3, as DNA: TGCGCCAGCAGCTTGACAGTAGATCAGCCCCAGCATTTT.

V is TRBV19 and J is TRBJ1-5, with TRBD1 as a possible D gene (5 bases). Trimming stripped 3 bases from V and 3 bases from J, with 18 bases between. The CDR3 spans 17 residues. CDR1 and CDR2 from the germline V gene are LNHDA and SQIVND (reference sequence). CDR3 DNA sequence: TGTGCCAGTAGTATCGCTATTCAGGGAATATACAATCAGCCCCAGCATTTT. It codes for CASSIAIQGIYNQPQHF.